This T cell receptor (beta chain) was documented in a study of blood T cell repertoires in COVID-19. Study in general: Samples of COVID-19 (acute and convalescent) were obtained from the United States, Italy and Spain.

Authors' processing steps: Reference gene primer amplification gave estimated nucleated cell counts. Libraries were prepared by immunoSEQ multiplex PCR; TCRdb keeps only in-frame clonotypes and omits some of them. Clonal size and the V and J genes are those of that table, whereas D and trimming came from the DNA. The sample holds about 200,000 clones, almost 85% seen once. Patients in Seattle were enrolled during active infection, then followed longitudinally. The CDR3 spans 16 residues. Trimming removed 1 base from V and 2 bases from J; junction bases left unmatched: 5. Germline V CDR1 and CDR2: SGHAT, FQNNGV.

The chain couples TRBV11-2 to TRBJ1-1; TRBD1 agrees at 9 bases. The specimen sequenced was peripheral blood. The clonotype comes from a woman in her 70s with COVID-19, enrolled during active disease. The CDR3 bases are TGTGCCAGCAGCTTAGGGCCGGGACAGGGAAACACTGAAGCTTTCTTT. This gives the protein CASSLGPGQGNTEAFF.